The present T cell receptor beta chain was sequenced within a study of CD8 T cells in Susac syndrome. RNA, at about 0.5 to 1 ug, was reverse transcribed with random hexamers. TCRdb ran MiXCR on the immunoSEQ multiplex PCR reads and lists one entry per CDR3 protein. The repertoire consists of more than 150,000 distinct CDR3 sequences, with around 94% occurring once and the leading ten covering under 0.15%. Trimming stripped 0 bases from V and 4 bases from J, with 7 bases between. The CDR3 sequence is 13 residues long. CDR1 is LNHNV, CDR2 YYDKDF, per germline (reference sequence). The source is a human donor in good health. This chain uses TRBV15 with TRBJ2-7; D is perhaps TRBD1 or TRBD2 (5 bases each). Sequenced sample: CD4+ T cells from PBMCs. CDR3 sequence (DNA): TGTGCCACCAGCAGAGATGAGGGGTACGAGCAGTACTTC. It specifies CATSRDEGYEQYF.